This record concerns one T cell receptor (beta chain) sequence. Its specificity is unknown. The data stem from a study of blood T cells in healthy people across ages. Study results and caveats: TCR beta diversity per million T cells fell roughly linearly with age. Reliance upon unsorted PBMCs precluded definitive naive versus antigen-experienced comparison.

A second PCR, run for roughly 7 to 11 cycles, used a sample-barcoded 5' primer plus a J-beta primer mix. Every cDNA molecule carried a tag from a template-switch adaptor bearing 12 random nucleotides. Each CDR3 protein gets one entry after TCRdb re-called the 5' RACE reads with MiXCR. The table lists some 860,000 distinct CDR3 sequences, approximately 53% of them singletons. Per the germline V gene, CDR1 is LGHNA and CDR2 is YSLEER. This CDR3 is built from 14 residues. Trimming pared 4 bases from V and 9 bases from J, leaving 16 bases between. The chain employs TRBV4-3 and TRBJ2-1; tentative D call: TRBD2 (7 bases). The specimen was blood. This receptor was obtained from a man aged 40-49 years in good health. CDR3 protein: CASSPGGPGTEQFF. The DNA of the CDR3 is TGCGCCAGCAGCCCCGGGGGGCCGGGGACTGAGCAGTTCTTC.